These 16 T cell receptor beta chains were sequenced from one sample in a study of monozygotic twins with inflammatory bowel disease. Using the 5' RACE reads, TCRdb records one entry per CDR3 protein without DNA. The sample data list around 450,000 distinct CDR3 sequences. Sequences were obtained from blood. The receptor set was obtained from a human donor with ulcerative colitis or Crohn's disease, or a healthy co-twin of an affected twin (not recorded which).

V is TRBV12-3 or TRBV12-4 and J is TRBJ1-4. The CDR3 is 11 residues long. The CDR3 region is CASRSNEKLFF.

The chain has TRBV6-5 and TRBJ1-2. Per the germline V gene, CDR1 is MNHEY and CDR2 is SVGAGI. The CDR3 sequence is 15 residues long. CDR3 sequence: CASSYGRTANYGYTF.

CDR3 sequence reads: CASSEAGYGYTF. The rearrangement links TRBV6-1 to TRBJ1-2. The CDR3 extends over 12 amino acids. Germline loops: CDR1 MNHNS, CDR2 SASEGT.

The rearrangement links TRBV6-2 or TRBV6-3 to TRBJ2-1; as DNA is missing, the TRBD2 call by TCRdb cannot be tested. The CDR3 has 13 residues. CDR1 MNHEY and CDR2 SVGEGT come from the germline V gene. CDR3 loop: CATGLRTFNEQFF.

The V call is TRBV6-5, the J call TRBJ1-1; the D gene TCRdb calls, TRBD1, cannot be checked with no DNA. Germline lookup yields CDR1 MNHEY and CDR2 SVGAGI. CDR3 length: 15 amino acids. The CDR3 loop is CASSYNGLGRGEAFF.

The chain carries TRBV19 and TRBJ2-1. The CDR3 totals 16 residues. From germline, CDR1 is LNHDA and CDR2 SQIVND (reference sequence). The CDR3 sequence: CASSIGPPSSYNEQFF.

The chain has TRBV18 and TRBJ1-3. The CDR3 totals 16 residues. Germline lookup yields CDR1 KGHSH and CDR2 LQKENI. The CDR3 reads CASSPNLISSGNTIYF.

This rearrangement joins TRBV5-1 to TRBJ2-3. CDR1 is SGHRS and CDR2 is YFSETQ in the germline V gene. The CDR3 covers 15 residues. CDR3 in amino acids: CASSSGQVNTDTQYF.

This rearrangement joins TRBV6-1 to TRBJ2-1; TCRdb selects TRBD1, and the lack of DNA leaves this call unchecked. Germline CDR1 reads MNHNS; CDR2 reads SASEGT. The CDR3 has 18 residues. CDR3 region: CASSFPQEGTGRLNEQFF.

The V and J genes are TRBV3-1 and TRBJ2-1; TCRdb picks TRBD2, but there is no DNA to check that call. This CDR3 has 15 residues. Germline CDR1 is LGHDT and CDR2 is YNNKEL (reference sequence). This CDR3 reads CASSLLAGGNNEQFF.

This chain links TRBV2 with TRBJ2-5. This CDR3 region has 14 residues. The germline gives CDR1 SNHLY, CDR2 FYNNEI. CDR3 in amino acids: CASSWGPSEETQYF.

V is TRBV7-2 and J is TRBJ2-7; the D call from TCRdb, TRBD1, cannot be confirmed without DNA. CDR1 and CDR2 (germline): SGHTA, FQGNSA. The CDR3 has 15 amino acids. The chain's CDR3 is CASSLMKGAPVMQYF.

The V gene is TRBV11-2, the J gene TRBJ2-1; checking the TCRdb D call of TRBD1 is not possible without DNA. The CDR3 is made up of 15 amino acids. Per germline, CDR1 SGHAT and CDR2 FQNNGV. Here the CDR3 reads CASSPDRASYTEQFF.

The J gene is TRBJ1-1, the V gene TRBV10-2; the D gene TCRdb calls, TRBD1, cannot be checked with no DNA. In germline, CDR1 is WSHSY, CDR2 SAAADI. The CDR3 sequence is 13 residues long. The CDR3 sequence is CASSEQENTEAFF.

The rearrangement uses TRBV7-6 and TRBJ1-6; TCRdb reports TRBD1, a call that lacks DNA to check it against. The CDR3 runs to 15 residues. CDR1 is SGHVS and CDR2 is FNYEAQ in the germline V gene. This CDR3 is CASSPRTGTNSPLHF.

The chain carries TRBV5-6 and TRBJ1-1; TCRdb names TRBD1, which stays unverified in the absence of DNA. Germline assignment: CDR1 SGHDT and CDR2 YYEEEE. CDR3 length: 15 residues. CDR3 residues: CASSRGTGGDTEAFF.